Shown below are 13 T cell receptor beta chains from a single sample sequenced in a study of T cells in localized non-small cell lung cancer. Assay: immunoSEQ multiplex PCR; the TCRdb copy retains only in-frame clones and omits some. The repertoire has around 67,000 clones, roughly 90% of them found once; the top ten carry roughly 2%. This specimen was peripheral blood, taken before any cancer treatment. These receptors all come from a woman aged 40 to 75 with stage I lung adenocarcinoma.

J is TRBJ2-7 and V is TRBV18; D gene ambiguous. Per the germline V gene, CDR1 is KGHSH and CDR2 is LQKENI. The V gene lost 5 bases and the J gene lost 7 bases, with 18 bases spanning the gap. The CDR3 consists of 14 residues. CDR3 nucleotide sequence: TGTGCCAGCTCAGCCCCCGGGCCACTTGTGGAGCAGTACTTC. Amino acids: CASSAPGPLVEQYF.

V is TRBV9 and J is TRBJ1-1; a weak D match, TRBD1 (6 bases). In germline, CDR1 is SGDLS, CDR2 YYNGEE. V was clipped by 2 bases and J by 1 base, with 6 bases between them. The CDR3 covers 13 residues. The CDR3 loop reads CASSVTGNTEAFF. In DNA form, the CDR3 reads TGTGCCAGCAGCGTGACAGGGAACACTGAAGCTTTCTTT. The whole variable domain, filled in from reference TRBV9 and TRBJ1-1, reads DSGVTQTPKHLITATGQRVTLRCSPRSGDLSVYWYQQSLDQGLQFLIQYYNGEERAKGNILERFSAQQFPDLHSELNLSSLELGDSALYFCASSVTGNTEAFFGQGTRLTVV.

The gene calls are TRBV5-1 and TRBJ2-5; D may be TRBD2 (5 bases). From germline, CDR1 is SGHRS and CDR2 YFSETQ. This CDR3 comprises 15 residues. The V end was cut by 7 bases, the J end by 4 bases, with 20 bases between. CDR3 nucleotide sequence: TGCGCCAGCTCCCTCGGCGGGCTAGCTGGAGAGACCCAGTACTTC. This translates into CASSLGGLAGETQYF.

J is TRBJ2-3 and V is TRBV7-2, with a possible D match to TRBD1 (6 bases). The V gene's germline CDR1 is SGHTA and CDR2 FQGNSA. The CDR3 is 15 residues long. Trimming shortened V by 5 bases and J by 0 bases, and 12 bases separated the two germline ends. The CDR3 nucleotides are TGTGCCAGCAGCCGAACCGGACAGAGCACAGATACGCAGTATTTT. It translates to CASSRTGQSTDTQYF.

This sequence joins TRBV7-9 and TRBJ2-3; 10 bases are shared with TRBD2. The CDR3 totals 16 residues. Germline values: CDR1 SEHNR, CDR2 FQNEAQ (reference sequence). V trimming: 2 bases; J trimming: 2 bases; junction bases outside the gene matches: 4. In DNA, the CDR3 is TGTGCCAGCAGCTTAACTAGCGGGACCCACACAGATACGCAGTATTTT. It yields the protein CASSLTSGTHTDTQYF. Complete variable domain (other parts from reference TRBV7-9 and TRBJ2-3): DTGVSQNPRHKITKRGQNVTFRCDPISEHNRLYWYRQTLGQGPEFLTYFQNEAQLEKSRLLSDRFSAERPKGSFSTLEIQRTEQGDSAMYLCASSLTSGTHTDTQYFGPGTRLTVL.

The chain couples TRBV9 to TRBJ2-1, with 9 bases identical to TRBD2. The germline V gene has CDR1 SGDLS and CDR2 YYNGEE. The CDR3 has 15 amino acids. V trimming: 2 bases; J trimming: 3 bases; junction bases outside the gene matches: 3. The CDR3 loop is CASSVAGGIYNEQFF. CDR3 nucleotides: TGTGCCAGCAGCGTGGCGGGAGGGATCTACAATGAGCAGTTCTTC.

V gene TRBV19 combines with J gene TRBJ1-1; 7 nucleotides agree with TRBD1. After removal of 6 bases from V and 1 base from J, the junction contained 8 bases not matched to a gene. This CDR3 is 15 amino acids long. The germline gives CDR1 LNHDA, CDR2 SQIVND (reference sequence). The chain's CDR3 is CASRRDSPGNTEAFF. The CDR3 DNA sequence: TGTGCCAGTAGGAGGGACAGCCCCGGGAACACTGAAGCTTTCTTT.

The V gene is TRBV9, the J gene TRBJ2-3; D is tentatively TRBD1 or TRBD2 (6 bases each). Between the trimmed V and J ends, which lost 3 bases and 2 bases, there was a span of 13 bases. CDR1 is SGDLS and CDR2 is YYNGEE in the germline V gene. The CDR3 is made up of 15 amino acids. The CDR3 nucleotides read TGTGCCAGCAGCGCTAACGGGGGCTACACAGATACGCAGTATTTT. It encodes CASSANGGYTDTQYF.

The chain recombines TRBV7-8 with TRBJ2-5, with TRBD1 as a possible D gene (5 bases). This CDR3 has 13 amino acids. Trimming removed 3 bases at V and 2 bases at J, with 7 bases between. Germline CDR1 is SGHVS and CDR2 is FQNEAQ. CDR3 sequence (DNA): TGTGCCAGCAGCTTGGGGCTTCAAGAGACCCAGTACTTC. This codes for CASSLGLQETQYF. The full variable domain, in which reference TRBV7-8 and TRBJ2-5 provide the parts outside the CDR3, is GAGVSQSPRYKVAKRGQDVALRCDPISGHVSLFWYQQALGQGPEFLTYFQNEAQLDKSGLPSDRFFAERPEGSVSTLKIQRTQQEDSAVYLCASSLGLQETQYFGPGTRLLVL.

The rearrangement uses TRBV6-6 and TRBJ2-7; D is ambiguous. Trimming pared 4 bases from V and 9 bases from J, leaving 10 bases between. The CDR3 has 11 residues. Germline CDR1 and CDR2: MNHNY and SVGAGI (reference sequence). The CDR3 loop reads CASSSGDVQYF. The CDR3 DNA is TGTGCCAGCAGTTCTGGCGACGTGCAGTACTTC.

The chain combines TRBV19 with TRBJ1-1, with D perhaps matching TRBD1 (6 bases). The V and J ends lost 5 bases and 4 bases respectively, with 14 bases between them. Germline-derived CDR1 and CDR2 are LNHDA and SQIVND (reference sequence). The CDR3 length is 14 residues. CDR3 sequence (DNA): TGTGCCAGTAGTGCGATTCTCAGGGGCACTGAAGCTTTCTTT. Protein product: CASSAILRGTEAFF.

The chain links TRBV9 to TRBJ2-6; TRBD1 matches 9 bases. Unmatched junction bases numbered 8, after V lost 2 bases and J lost 2 bases. Germline V CDR1 and CDR2: SGDLS, YYNGEE. The CDR3 has 18 amino acids. CDR3 in amino acids: CASSVRDREGTGANVLTF. In DNA form, the CDR3 reads TGTGCCAGCAGCGTCCGGGACAGGGAGGGAACTGGGGCCAACGTCCTGACTTTC.

The J gene is TRBJ2-7, the V gene TRBV7-8; D is perhaps TRBD1 (5 bases). Germline V lookup: CDR1 SGHVS, CDR2 FQNEAQ. The germline V and J ends were trimmed by 1 base and 3 bases, with 13 bases remaining between them. This CDR3 comprises 15 residues. The DNA for the CDR3 is TGTGCCAGCAGCTTAGTCATTCAGGGTAACTACGAGCAGTACTTC. Its protein is CASSLVIQGNYEQYF.